The 29 T cell receptor beta chains given below trace back to one sample, sequenced in a study of blood T cell repertoires in COVID-19. Sequencing used immunoSEQ multiplex PCR; TCRdb keeps in-frame clones, though not all of them. The repertoire holds 60,000 to 70,000 clones, with 65% to 90% as singletons. What was sequenced was peripheral blood. Receptors originate from a woman aged 60-75 years with acute or convalescent COVID-19.

In its sample, this clone was seen a few times. The gene calls are TRBV28 and TRBJ1-5; no definite D call. Trimming took 5 bases from V and 7 from J, leaving 9 bases between them. Germline V gene lookup returns CDR1 MDHEN and CDR2 SYDVKM. This CDR3 has 12 amino acids. CDR3 DNA: TGTGCCAGCAGTCCCGCAGGACAGCCCCAGCATTTT. It translates to CASSPAGQPQHF.

The CDR3 loop is CASSPDNNQPQHF. For the CDR3, the DNA is TGTGCCAGCAGTCCGGACAACAATCAGCCCCAGCATTTT. The genes are TRBV12-3 or TRBV12-4 and TRBJ1-5, with D possibly matching TRBD1 (5 bases). Trimming took off 5 bases at V and 3 bases at J, with 8 bases between the two ends. The CDR3 spans 13 residues.

The gene calls are TRBV21-1 and TRBJ2-3; the D call TRBD2 from the table was never checked on the DNA. TRBV21-1 is a known pseudogene. This CDR3 is 16 amino acids long. CDR3 nucleotide sequence: TGTGCCAGCAGCAGGGCTAGCGGGGTCAATCCGGATACGCAGTATTTT. Translation gives CASSRASGVNPDTQYF.

This rearrangement joins TRBV5-1 to TRBJ1-1; D gene unclear. V shed 2 bases and J shed 8 bases, with 16 bases lying between them. The CDR3 is 14 amino acids. CDR1 and CDR2 (germline): SGHRS, YFSETQ. CDR3 sequence: CASSLFSSQREAFF. The CDR3 region has the DNA TGCGCCAGCAGCTTATTCAGTTCTCAGAGGGAAGCTTTCTTT.

The chain carries TRBV5-6 and TRBJ2-1; D remains unclear. The V gene's germline CDR1 is SGHDT and CDR2 YYEEEE. V was pared by 3 bases and J by 4 bases, with 20 bases between. The length of the CDR3 is 17 residues. The CDR3 is CASSSGLVVSPYNEQFF. The CDR3 DNA follows: TGTGCCAGCAGCTCCGGGTTGGTGGTGAGTCCTTACAATGAGCAGTTCTTC.

V gene TRBV19 combines with J gene TRBJ2-3, with 8 nucleotides matching TRBD2. CDR1 is LNHDA and CDR2 is SQIVND in the germline V gene (reference sequence). The J segment lost 4 bases and the V segment lost 1 base, leaving 4 bases of the junction unmatched. The CDR3 spans 15 residues. Here the CDR3 reads CASSIGLALADTQYF. In DNA form, the CDR3 reads TGTGCCAGTAGTATAGGACTAGCGCTTGCAGATACGCAGTATTTT.

This clone was counted a few times. The rearrangement links TRBV28 to TRBJ2-3; possible D gene TRBD2, 6 bases. This CDR3 has 15 amino acids. Per the germline V gene, CDR1 is MDHEN and CDR2 is SYDVKM. Between the trimmed V and J ends, which lost 5 bases and 9 bases, there was a span of 21 bases. This chain's CDR3 is CASSPGGGTSRTQYF. The CDR3 region has the DNA TGTGCCAGCAGTCCAGGTGGCGGGACCTCTCGAACGCAGTATTTT.

The chain carries TRBV6-6 and TRBJ1-1, with 10 bases matching TRBD1. Trimming cost V 7 bases and J 6 bases; bases outside gene matches: 2. CDR3 length: 12 residues. Germline CDR1 MNHNY, CDR2 SVGAGI (reference sequence). This CDR3 is CASKGTGAEAFF. The DNA for the CDR3 is TGTGCCAGCAAAGGGACAGGGGCTGAAGCTTTCTTT.

This clone has only one observation. This chain uses TRBV5-1 with TRBJ1-2; D is unresolved. CDR1 and CDR2 from the germline V gene are SGHRS and YFSETQ. V dropped 4 bases and J dropped 5 bases, with 9 bases sitting between them. CDR3 length equals 12 residues. CDR3 amino acids: CASSDVQYGYTF. CDR3 in DNA: TGCGCCAGCAGCGATGTACAGTATGGCTACACCTTC.

The chain recombines TRBV3-1 (or the pseudogene TRBV3-2) with TRBJ1-2; no clear D. Trimming removed 4 bases at V and 8 bases at J, with 14 bases between. CDR3 length equals 13 residues. Per germline, CDR1 LGHDT and CDR2 YNNKEL (reference sequence). CDR3 loop: CASSPPGRSGYTF. CDR3 sequence (DNA): TGTGCCAGCAGCCCTCCGGGTAGGTCCGGCTACACCTTC.

This clone showed up just once. The J gene is TRBJ2-1, the V gene TRBV7-9; D uncertain. The V gene lost 5 bases and the J gene lost 7 bases, with 15 bases spanning the gap. Germline V gene data show CDR1 as SEHNR and CDR2 as FQNEAQ (reference sequence). The CDR3 has 14 amino acids. The CDR3, as DNA: TGTGCCAGCAGCCCCAGTCTAGTATTTAATGAGCAGTTCTTC. Encoded protein: CASSPSLVFNEQFF.

This clone was seen a single time. This chain uses TRBV30 with TRBJ2-5, with D maybe TRBD2 (5 bases). The length of the CDR3 is 13 residues. CDR1 and CDR2 (germline): GTSNPN, SVGIG (reference sequence). Trimming pared 1 base from V and 5 bases from J, leaving 11 bases between. CDR3 bases: TGTGCCTGGAGTGGCGGAAGAGGGGAGACCCAGTACTTC. It translates to CAWSGGRGETQYF.

J is TRBJ1-2 and V is TRBV7-2; D uncertain. The germline V and J ends were trimmed by 1 base and 4 bases, with 7 bases remaining between them. Looked up from germline, CDR1 is SGHTA and CDR2 is FQGNSA. CDR3 length: 13 residues. CDR3 sequence reads: CASSLVAGYGYTF. CDR3 in DNA: TGTGCCAGCAGCTTAGTGGCGGGCTATGGCTACACCTTC. The full variable domain, completed using reference TRBV7-2 and TRBJ1-2, is GAGVSQSPSNKVTEKGKDVELRCDPISGHTALYWYRQSLGQGLEFLIYFQGNSAPDKSGLPSDRFSAERTGGSVSTLTIQRTQQEDSAVYLCASSLVAGYGYTFGSGTRLTVV.

V gene TRBV25-1 combines with J gene TRBJ1-3, with D maybe TRBD1 (6 bases). Trimming removed 6 bases from V and 2 bases from J, with 17 bases in between. In germline, CDR1 is MGHDK, CDR2 SYGVNS. The CDR3 has 16 residues. The chain's CDR3 is CASRSPGQLTGNTIYF. CDR3 coding DNA: TGTGCCAGCAGAAGTCCGGGACAACTGACTGGAAACACCATATATTTT. Full variable domain (remainder filled in from reference TRBV25-1 and TRBJ1-3): EADIYQTPRYLVIGTGKKITLECSQTMGHDKMYWYQQDPGMELHLIHYSYGVNSTEKGDLSSESTVSRIRTEHFPLTLESARPSHTSQYLCASRSPGQLTGNTIYFGEGSWLTVV.

This clone was counted a few times. The rearrangement joins TRBV2 to TRBJ2-7; D might be TRBD1 (5 bases). V lost 7 bases and J 3 bases, leaving 16 bases between the germline ends. Germline CDR1 reads SNHLY; CDR2 reads FYNNEI. The CDR3 covers 14 residues. CDR3 residues: CASKGQGLLYEQYF. The DNA of the CDR3 is TGTGCCAGCAAGGGGCAGGGCCTTCTCTACGAGCAGTACTTC. Combining the CDR3 with reference TRBV2 and TRBJ2-7 gives the whole variable domain EPEVTQTPSHQVTQMGQEVILRCVPISNHLYFYWYRQILGQKVEFLVSFYNNEISEKSEIFDDQFSVERPDGSNFTLKIRSTKLEDSAMYFCASKGQGLLYEQYFGPGTRLTVT.

This clone occurred once. The V gene is TRBV28, the J gene TRBJ2-3, with no clear D. The V end was cut by 5 bases, the J end by 6 bases, with 18 bases between. Germline V lookup: CDR1 MDHEN, CDR2 SYDVKM. The length of the CDR3 is 15 residues. This CDR3 is CASSPQQITQDTQYF. Written as DNA, the CDR3 is TGTGCCAGCAGTCCGCAACAGATCACCCAGGATACGCAGTATTTT.

V and J are TRBV12-3 or TRBV12-4 and TRBJ1-1; TRBD1 aligns across 7 bases. The CDR3 extends over 13 amino acids. The junction had 7 bases not matched to a gene; V was cut back by 5 bases and J by 7 bases. CDR3 coding DNA: TGTGCCAGCAGTACAACAGGGGTAGGTGAAGCTTTCTTT. Translated, it gives CASSTTGVGEAFF.

The CDR3 nucleotides are TGTGCCAGTAGTGTAGGACAGGGGGGAAATCAGCCCCAGCATTTT. Protein sequence: CASSVGQGGNQPQHF. The V gene is TRBV19, the J gene TRBJ1-5; 10 bases are a match to TRBD1. J lost 4 bases, V lost 5 bases, and 5 bases had no gene match. CDR1 is LNHDA and CDR2 is SQIVND in the germline V gene (reference sequence). The CDR3 length is 15 residues.

The gene calls are TRBV30 and TRBJ2-7, with 7 bases matching TRBD1. CDR3 length: 15 amino acids. Germline loops: CDR1 GTSNPN, CDR2 SVGIG (reference sequence). V was clipped by 2 bases and J by 2 bases; unmatched bases: 9. The CDR3: CAWSPRNRGPYEQYF. The CDR3 nucleotides read TGTGCCTGGAGTCCCAGGAACAGGGGTCCCTACGAGCAGTACTTC.

This chain connects TRBV5-5 to TRBJ1-3; the D gene is possibly TRBD1 (5 bases). V was pared by 0 bases and J by 4 bases, with 14 bases between. This CDR3 contains 16 residues. Looked up from germline, CDR1 is SGHKS and CDR2 is YYEKEE (reference sequence). This chain's CDR3 is CASSLEFSGVGNTIYF. Written as DNA, the CDR3 is TGTGCCAGCAGCTTGGAGTTCTCGGGGGTAGGAAACACCATATATTTT.

Many counts were recorded for this clone. The V gene is TRBV5-4, the J gene TRBJ2-7; 8 nucleotides match TRBD1. CDR1 SGHNT and CDR2 YYREEE come from the germline V gene (reference sequence). This CDR3 region has 14 residues. With 4 bases clipped from V and 0 bases from J, the junction kept 3 bases outside the gene matches. This CDR3 reads CASSQQGVSYEQYF. The CDR3 nucleotides read TGTGCCAGCAGCCAACAGGGGGTCTCCTACGAGCAGTACTTC.

The V and J genes are TRBV6-5 and TRBJ1-1, with TRBD1 as a possible D gene (5 bases). CDR1 and CDR2 (germline): MNHEY, SVGAGI. V gave up 2 bases and J gave up 5 bases, with 18 bases separating them. This CDR3 is built from 16 residues. The CDR3, as DNA: TGTGCCAGCAGTTACGGTAAGGGACTTCGGGGGACTGAAGCTTTCTTT. Its translation: CASSYGKGLRGTEAFF.

In its sample, this clone was seen a few times. This chain joins TRBV19 and TRBJ2-3, with 7 bases aligning to TRBD1. The junction had 10 bases not matched to a gene; V was cut back by 5 bases and J by 5 bases. The CDR3 extends over 15 amino acids. CDR1 and CDR2 (germline): LNHDA, SQIVND (reference sequence). CDR3 region: CASSPHRGRGDTQYF. CDR3 sequence (DNA): TGTGCCAGTAGTCCCCACAGGGGCCGGGGAGATACGCAGTATTTT.

V and J are TRBV7-8 and TRBJ1-4, with D uncertain. Germline loops: CDR1 SGHVS, CDR2 FQNEAQ. This CDR3 has 16 amino acids. The V and J ends lost 0 bases and 1 base respectively, with 9 bases between them. The CDR3: CASSLAGSITNEKLFF. Here the CDR3 DNA reads TGTGCCAGCAGCTTAGCAGGGAGCATAACTAATGAAAAACTGTTTTTT.

This rearrangement joins TRBV6-1 to TRBJ1-5, with D uncertain. The germline V gene has CDR1 MNHNS and CDR2 SASEGT. V was shortened by 1 base and J by 7 bases, with 8 bases between the two germline ends. The CDR3 has 13 amino acids. CDR3 in DNA: TGTGCCAGCAGTGAAGTCCCTACGCAGCCCCAGCATTTT. Its protein is CASSEVPTQPQHF.

The rearrangement links TRBV3-1 (or the pseudogene TRBV3-2) to TRBJ1-1; D is ambiguous. Between the trimmed V and J ends, which lost 4 bases and 11 bases, there was a span of 20 bases. The CDR3 sequence is 14 residues long. Looked up from germline, CDR1 is LGHDT and CDR2 is YNNKEL (reference sequence). DNA for the CDR3: TGTGCCAGCAGCCCAACGGGAGGCGGTTTGGGGGCTTTCTTT. Translation: CASSPTGGGLGAFF.

This clone was found a few times. The chain combines TRBV2 with TRBJ2-3; TRBD2 matches 7 bases. V was clipped by 1 base and J by 7 bases; unmatched bases: 8. The CDR3 covers 15 residues. CDR1 is SNHLY, CDR2 FYNNEI, per germline. The CDR3 bases are TGTGCCAGCAGTGAAGGGGGGACTACAACACATACGCAGTATTTT. The encoded protein is CASSEGGTTTHTQYF.

The J gene is TRBJ2-1, the V gene TRBV12-5, with TRBD2 matching 7 bases. With 4 bases clipped from V and 8 bases from J, the junction kept 17 bases outside the gene matches. Germline CDR1 is LGHNT and CDR2 is FRNRAP. The CDR3 spans 17 residues. The CDR3 loop reads CASGSSSVAGSFDEQFF. CDR3 bases: TGTGCTAGTGGTTCTTCCTCTGTAGCGGGTAGCTTCGATGAGCAGTTCTTC. The full variable domain, in which reference TRBV12-5 and TRBJ2-1 provide the parts outside the CDR3, is DARVTQTPRHKVTEMGQEVTMRCQPILGHNTVFWYRQTMMQGLELLAYFRNRAPLDDSGMPKDRFSAEMPDATLATLKIQPSEPRDSAVYFCASGSSSVAGSFDEQFFGPGTRLTVL.

The genes are TRBV10-3 and TRBJ1-2; TRBD1 matches at 11 bases. J lost 1 base, V lost 6 bases, and 4 bases had no gene match. This CDR3 region has 15 residues. In germline, CDR1 is ENHRY, CDR2 SYGVKD. The CDR3 bases are TGTGCCATCAGGAGGGACAGGGGGTATAACTATGGCTACACCTTC. This translates into CAIRRDRGYNYGYTF.